The 15 T cell receptor beta chains presented below share a single source sample, sequenced in a study of blood T cells in healthy people across ages. PCR was performed a second time for about 7 to 12 cycles using a sample-barcoded 5' primer and a J-beta primer mix. TCRdb ran MiXCR on the 5' RACE reads and lists one entry per CDR3 protein. The sample lists about 780,000 distinct CDR3 sequences, about 47% occurring once. Sequencing was carried out using blood. The receptors stem from an elderly man in good health.

Comment on this clonotype: Given a much more abundant clone one base away, this may be a read error. The chain recombines TRBV24-1 with TRBJ2-1; 7 bases match TRBD1. Germline CDR1 KGHDR, CDR2 SFDVKD. The length of the CDR3 is 14 residues. The ends lost 5 bases at V and 3 bases at J; junction bases unmatched: 3. CDR3 sequence reads: CATSVGTDYNEQFF. CDR3 coding DNA: TGTGCCACCAGTGTTGGGACAGACTACAATGAGCAGTTCTTC.

This clonotype was seen a single time. The junction departs from germline at one end; a sequencing error may be responsible. The V and J genes are TRBV24-1 and TRBJ2-2, with 9 positions matching TRBD2. Germline CDR1 and CDR2: KGHDR and SFDVKD. This CDR3 has 16 amino acids. In nucleotides, the CDR3 is TGTGCCACCAGTCGTGGCGGGAGGGCGAACACCGGGAAGCTGTTTTTT. The encoded protein is CATSRGGRANTGKLFF.

This rearrangement joins TRBV7-2 to TRBJ2-5; 9 nucleotides agree with TRBD1. The CDR3 length is 19 residues. Germline loops: CDR1 SGHTA, CDR2 FQGNSA. J gave up 11 bases and V 5 bases, and 27 bases lay outside the gene matches. CDR3 sequence reads: CASSQYRTGVSKVSEEQYF. As DNA, the CDR3 is TGTGCCAGCAGCCAATATCGGACAGGGGTCTCTAAAGTCTCCGAGGAGCAGTACTTC.

This clonotype was found a few times. The rearrangement joins TRBV24-1 to TRBJ2-1; 8 nucleotides align to TRBD2. V dropped 4 bases and J dropped 0; count of bases not matched to a gene: 7. Germline values: CDR1 KGHDR, CDR2 SFDVKD. CDR3 length: 17 residues. DNA for the CDR3: TGTGCCACCAGTGACCAGACTAGCGTAAGCTCCTACAATGAGCAGTTCTTC. Translation: CATSDQTSVSSYNEQFF.

The chain has TRBV7-2 and TRBJ2-5; D gene unclear. Germline V lookup: CDR1 SGHTA, CDR2 FQGNSA. The CDR3 runs 14 residues. V was shortened by 5 bases and J by 5 bases, with 15 bases between the two germline ends. The CDR3 here is CASSGQTRGETQYF. The CDR3, as DNA: TGTGCCAGCAGCGGCCAGACAAGAGGCGAGACCCAGTACTTC. The entire variable domain, with the rest obtained from reference TRBV7-2 and TRBJ2-5, is as follows: GAGVSQSPSNKVTEKGKDVELRCDPISGHTALYWYRQSLGQGLEFLIYFQGNSAPDKSGLPSDRFSAERTGGSVSTLTIQRTQQEDSAVYLCASSGQTRGETQYFGPGTRLLVL.

This clonotype was picked up one time. This rearrangement joins TRBV10-3 to TRBJ2-3, with 13 bases aligning to TRBD2. V shed 2 bases and J 4 bases; nucleotides not matched to a gene: 6. CDR3 length: 17 residues. Germline values: CDR1 ENHRY, CDR2 SYGVKD. CDR3 bases: TGTGCCATCAGTGAGGGGACTAGCGGGATATTGGCAGATACGCAGTATTTT. This codes for CAISEGTSGILADTQYF.

The rearrangement uses TRBV12-3 or TRBV12-4 and TRBJ2-2, with TRBD2 matching 11 bases. V lost 6 bases and J lost 5; bases outside the gene matches: 5. The CDR3 totals 15 residues. The DNA of the CDR3 is TGTGCCAGCAGAAAGACTAGCGGGATGACCGGGGAGCTGTTTTTT. It encodes CASRKTSGMTGELFF.

This clonotype was picked up a small number of times. The rearrangement joins TRBV20-1 to TRBJ2-5; 9 nucleotides match TRBD2. V shed 1 base, J shed 5 bases, and the junction held 5 bases outside the gene matches. This CDR3 contains 14 residues. The V gene's germline CDR1 is DFQATT and CDR2 SNEGSKA (reference sequence). CDR3 sequence: CSARVTSGLETQYF. CDR3 sequence (DNA): TGCAGTGCTAGAGTCACTAGCGGGTTGGAGACCCAGTACTTC.

The V and J genes are TRBV7-2 and TRBJ2-1; D call uncertain. The V end lost 5 bases, the J end lost 4 bases, and 15 bases lay between the germline ends. CDR3 length equals 15 residues. Germline CDR1 reads SGHTA; CDR2 reads FQGNSA. The CDR3 DNA is TGTGCCAGCAGCCCCATCGGGCAGGATTACAATGAGCAGTTCTTC. Protein product: CASSPIGQDYNEQFF.

About this clonotype: A read error may account for a junction end that differs from germline. The CDR3 loop is CASTQGGGAPLEQYF. CDR3 nucleotides: TGTGCCAGCACCCAAGGAGGGGGCGCTCCCCTTGAGCAGTACTTC. The V call is TRBV3-1, the J call TRBJ2-7, with a tentative D call TRBD1 (7 bases). CDR1 LGHDT and CDR2 YNNKEL come from the germline V gene (reference sequence). This CDR3 spans 15 amino acids.

The J gene is TRBJ2-3, the V gene TRBV6-2 or TRBV6-3; D unclear. The CDR3 is 14 amino acids. Trimming removed 7 bases at V and 3 bases at J, with 14 bases between. The germline CDR1 and CDR2 sequences are MNHEY and SVGEGT. CDR3 nucleotides: TGTGCCAGCACCCGGGCCCATACGACAGATACGCAGTATTTT. Its translation: CASTRAHTTDTQYF.

The CDR3 is CASSMDRVWDEQYF. CDR3 in DNA: TGCGCCAGCAGCATGGACAGGGTTTGGGATGAGCAGTACTTC. This chain uses TRBV5-1 with TRBJ2-7, with 8 bases fitting TRBD1. Germline V gives CDR1 SGHRS, CDR2 YFSETQ. This CDR3 spans 14 amino acids. V lost 4 bases to trimming and J lost 7 bases; unmatched junction nucleotides: 10.

This clonotype was seen more than once but under ten times. J is TRBJ2-3 and V is TRBV20-1, with TRBD2 matching 8 bases. CDR3 length: 14 amino acids. Per germline, CDR1 DFQATT and CDR2 SNEGSKA (reference sequence). V lost 1 base, J lost 5 bases, and 5 bases stayed unmatched. The CDR3 nucleotides are TGCAGTGCTAGAGTTGCGGGAGGTAAAGATACGCAGTATTTT. It encodes CSARVAGGKDTQYF.

In its sample, this clonotype was seen many times. The chain links TRBV9 to TRBJ2-1; D gene uncertain. The CDR3 extends over 12 amino acids. V was trimmed by 3 bases and J by 8 bases, leaving 9 bases between them. In germline, CDR1 is SGDLS, CDR2 YYNGEE. The CDR3 nucleotides are TGTGCCAGCAGCGACCAGTCCCATGAGCAGTTCTTC. It yields the protein CASSDQSHEQFF.

This clonotype was seen a handful of times. The V call is TRBV10-3, the J call TRBJ1-5; no reliable D call. Trimming removed 2 bases from V and 2 bases from J, with 13 bases in between. The CDR3 runs 16 residues. CDR1 is ENHRY, CDR2 SYGVKD, per germline. In nucleotides, the CDR3 is TGTGCCATCAGTGAGCAGTCGGGGAGGGGCAATCAGCCCCAGCATTTT. Translated, it gives CAISEQSGRGNQPQHF.